These T cell receptor beta chains were read from a single sample in a study of identical twins' blood T cells. TCRdb used MiXCR to reprocess the 5' RACE reads, holding one entry per CDR3 protein. The sample lists fewer than 450,000 distinct CDR3 sequences, under 30% occurring once. Input material: PBMCs. The receptors originated from a woman aged 18 to 55 in good health. The CDR3 runs from the conserved cysteine through the conserved F or W. The order of the fields is J gene, clone size, D gene, V gene, CDR3 DNA, CDR3 protein. A D gene is named only where the DNA matches it firmly. Clone size is not always given. Where it is, it says once, few, many or a class for expanded clones.

TRBJ2-7,once,-,TRBV24-1,TGTGCCACCAGTGATCCACGGGTTCCCTACGAGCAGTACTTC,CATSDPRVPYEQYF
TRBJ2-1,few,-,TRBV5-1,TGCGCCAGCAGCCCAGGGACTCCCTATTTCGATGAGCAGTTCTTC,CASSPGTPYFDEQFF
TRBJ1-1,few,-,TRBV7-2,TGTGCCAGCAGCCTGACCGCAAACTCTGAAGCTTTCTTT,CASSLTANSEAFF
TRBJ1-5,-,TRBD1,TRBV4-3,TGCGCCAGCAGCCAAGGAACAGGGGATAATCAGCCCCAGCATTTT,CASSQGTGDNQPQHF
TRBJ2-3,few,-,TRBV6-5,TGTGCCAGCAGTTACACGGGGGCGAGCACAGATACGCAGTATTTT,CASSYTGASTDTQYF
TRBJ1-1,-,TRBD1,TRBV12-3/TRBV12-4,TGTGCCAGCAGCCTTGGACAGGGCCCCTCTGAAGCTTTCTTT,CASSLGQGPSEAFF
TRBJ2-1,few,-,TRBV5-1,TGCGCCAGCAGCTTGGGAGGGAGTACGATGAACAATGAGCAGTTCTTC,CASSLGGSTMNNEQFF
TRBJ1-2,-,TRBD1,TRBV7-6,TGTGCCAGCAGCCCGGGACAGGGATCCAACTATGGCTACACCTTC,CASSPGQGSNYGYTF
TRBJ1-5,-,-,TRBV7-2,TGTGCCAGCAGCTTTTTTGTCCAAACAGTTAGCAATCAGCCCCAGCATTTT,CASSFFVQTVSNQPQHF
TRBJ1-1,-,-,TRBV20-1,TGCAGTGCTAGAGATCAGGGGTGGACTGAAGCTTTCTTT,CSARDQGWTEAFF
TRBJ2-1,many,TRBD2,TRBV19,TGTGCCAGTAGTATACTCTTAACCGGGACTAGCGGGAGTGTACTAGGCAATGAGCAGTTCTTC,CASSILLTGTSGSVLGNEQFF
TRBJ1-4,few,-,TRBV20-1,TGCAGTGCTAGGGCCTCAACTAATGAAAAACTGTTTTTT,CSARASTNEKLFF
TRBJ1-2,many,TRBD1,TRBV4-1,TGCGCCAGCAGGCACTTACAGGGGGTAAATTATGGCTACACCTTC,CASRHLQGVNYGYTF
TRBJ2-3,-,-,TRBV5-1,TGCGCCAGCACGACAGGGACTAGCACAGATACGCAGTATTTT,CASTTGTSTDTQYF
TRBJ1-4,-,-,TRBV29-1,TGCAGCGTTTCTGGGGCCTCACATGAAAAACTGTTTTTT,CSVSGASHEKLFF
TRBJ1-2,many,-,TRBV29-1,TGCAGCGTCGCCCGGACAGACTATGGCTACACCTTC,CSVARTDYGYTF
TRBJ2-3,-,-,TRBV9,TGTGCCAGCAGCGTCGGACCACCGGGGGCAGATACGCAGTATTTT,CASSVGPPGADTQYF
TRBJ2-1,few,TRBD2,TRBV29-1,TGCAGCGTTGCCGGGACTAGCGGGAGTGATGAGCAGTTCTTC,CSVAGTSGSDEQFF
TRBJ2-5,many,TRBD2,TRBV7-9,TGTGCCAGCAGCTACCGTGATAGCGGGGAGACCCAGTACTTC,CASSYRDSGETQYF
TRBJ2-2,few,TRBD2,TRBV20-1,TGCAGTGCAAGGACTAGCGGGAGGAAAGGGGAGCTGTTTTTT,CSARTSGRKGELFF
TRBJ1-2,few,-,TRBV29-1,TGCAGCGTTGTTGACAGCCGATCCTCCTATGGCTACACCTTC,CSVVDSRSSYGYTF
TRBJ2-7,few,-,TRBV5-1,TGCGCCAGCAGCTTGGTAGCCGGTACCTACGAGCAGTACTTC,CASSLVAGTYEQYF
TRBJ1-5,few,TRBD1,TRBV5-1,TGCGCCAGCAGCTTCCAGGGGGGGAACAATCAGCCCCAGCATTTT,CASSFQGGNNQPQHF
TRBJ1-1,few,-,TRBV5-1,TGCGCCAGCAGCCAGACAGCGGCGTACACTGAAGCTTTCTTT,CASSQTAAYTEAFF
TRBJ1-1,many,-,TRBV5-1,TGCGCCAGCAGCTTGGAAGGGGTCCTCCCCACTGAAGCTTTCTTT,CASSLEGVLPTEAFF
TRBJ1-1,many,-,TRBV2,TGTGCCAGCAGTGACCCGAACACTGAAGCTTTCTTT,CASSDPNTEAFF
TRBJ1-1,-,-,TRBV3-1,TGTGCTAGCGGACCGATGAACACTGAAGCTTTCTTT,CASGPMNTEAFF
TRBJ2-1,-,TRBD2,TRBV29-1,TGCAGCGTTGAACCGGGACTAGCGGAGAGGGATGAGCAGTTCTTC,CSVEPGLAERDEQFF
TRBJ1-5,few,-,TRBV27,TGTGCCAGCAGCTCTTTGGGGATGGTCGGCCAGCCCCAGCATTTT,CASSSLGMVGQPQHF
TRBJ1-6,-,-,TRBV19,TGTGCCAGTAGATTCCAGGGGAATTCACCCCTCCACTTT,CASRFQGNSPLHF
TRBJ1-6,few,-,TRBV6-1,TGTGCCAGCAGTGAAACGGATAATTCACCCCTCCACTTT,CASSETDNSPLHF
TRBJ1-5,-,-,TRBV28,TGTGCCAGCATCGGCAATCAGCCCCAGCATTTT,CASIGNQPQHF
TRBJ1-1,few,-,TRBV5-1,TGCGCCAGCAGCTGGCAAGTCGACACTGAAGCTTTCTTT,CASSWQVDTEAFF
TRBJ1-6,few,-,TRBV9,TGTGCCAGCAGCGTAGCTCCAGGGGCTAATTCACCCCTCCACTTT,CASSVAPGANSPLHF
TRBJ1-5,few,-,TRBV28,TGTGCCACCGGATTATATGTTGGGGGAGATCAGCCCCAGCATTTT,CATGLYVGGDQPQHF
TRBJ1-5,-,-,TRBV20-1,TGCAGTGCTAGGGCAGTGGTAGGATTTAATCAGCCCCAGCATTTT,CSARAVVGFNQPQHF
TRBJ1-1,-,-,TRBV4-1,TGCGCCAGCAGCCAAGTCAATAGGCCTGAAGCTTTCTTT,CASSQVNRPEAFF
TRBJ1-2,few,-,TRBV2,TGTGCCAGCAGTGAAGGACCGGGTAACACCTTC,CASSEGPGNTF
TRBJ1-1,-,-,TRBV6-6,TGTGCCAGCCAGCCGGGACATCATTCGAACACTGAAGCTTTCTTT,CASQPGHHSNTEAFF
TRBJ1-2,-,TRBD1,TRBV3-1,TGTGCCAGCAGCCAGTACGACAGGGGGTCCTATGGCTACACCTTC,CASSQYDRGSYGYTF
TRBJ1-1,-,-,TRBV12-5,TGTGCTAGTGGTTTGGCACATATGGACAAAACCTTGAACACTGAAGCTTTCTTT,CASGLAHMDKTLNTEAFF
TRBJ1-1,-,-,TRBV18,TGTGCCAGCTCACCGCACTGGAACACTGAAGCTTTCTTT,CASSPHWNTEAFF
TRBJ2-2,-,-,TRBV10-3,TGTGCCCTACAAGCCGGGACCACCGGGGAGCTGTTTTTT,CALQAGTTGELFF
TRBJ1-2,many,-,TRBV29-1,TGCAGCGTTGAAGATACTCGGACGGACCACTATGGCTACACCTTC,CSVEDTRTDHYGYTF
TRBJ2-1,-,TRBD1,TRBV4-2,TGTGCCAGCAGTCAGCAGACAGGGGGCTACAATGAGCAGTTCTTC,CASSQQTGGYNEQFF
TRBJ2-6,few,-,TRBV9,TGTGCCAGCATGCAATCTGGGGCCAACGTCCTGACTTTC,CASMQSGANVLTF
TRBJ2-1,-,TRBD2,TRBV20-1,TGCAGTGCTTTCCCGACTAGCGGGGTATACAATGAGCAGTTCTTC,CSAFPTSGVYNEQFF
TRBJ2-3,many,TRBD2,TRBV7-2,TGTGCCAGCAGCCTACTGACTAGCGGGAGCACAGATACGCAGTATTTT,CASSLLTSGSTDTQYF